The rows below give T cell receptor beta chains drawn from one sample of a study of blood T cell repertoires in COVID-19. Method: immunoSEQ multiplex PCR; TCRdb's copy keeps in-frame clones and lacks some. The table lists about 240,000 clones, around 87% of them singletons. Sequencing was performed on peripheral blood. These receptors all come from a woman aged 50 to 60 with COVID-19, enrolled during active disease. The CDR3 runs from the conserved cysteine through the conserved F or W. The order of the fields is clone size, D gene, J gene, V gene, CDR3 protein, CDR3 DNA. A D gene is named only where the DNA matches it firmly. Where a row states a size, it is once, few, many or the class of an expanded clone; other rows omit it.

>.|.|TRBJ2-6|TRBV15
CATSRATGRGANVLTF
TGTGCCACCAGCAGGGCTACAGGGCGGGGGGCCAACGTCCTGACTTTC
>.|TRBD2|TRBJ2-3|TRBV24-1
CATSVGGAEHTDTQYF
TGTGCCACCAGTGTCGGGGGGGCAGAACACACAGATACGCAGTATTTT
>.|TRBD1|TRBJ1-2|TRBV7-6
CASSQNRGVPYGYTF
TGTGCCAGCAGCCAAAACAGGGGGGTCCCCTATGGCTACACCTTC
>.|TRBD1|TRBJ1-2|TRBV11-3
CASSLDLGQGVSGYTF
TGTGCCAGCAGCCTCGACTTGGGACAGGGTGTTAGTGGCTACACCTTC
>once|.|TRBJ1-5|TRBV19
CASSIPRRKKGDQPQHF
TGTGCCAGTAGTATTCCCCGACGCAAAAAGGGAGATCAGCCCCAGCATTTT
>.|TRBD2|TRBJ2-5|TRBV2
CASSELAGGQETQYF
TGTGCCAGCAGTGAACTAGCGGGGGGTCAAGAGACCCAGTACTTC
>.|TRBD1|TRBJ1-6|TRBV5-1
CASSGQQPSPLHF
TGCGCCAGCTCGGGACAGCAACCCTCACCCCTCCACTTT
>.|TRBD2|TRBJ2-1|TRBV5-1
CASSLGGLVRNEQFF
TGCGCCAGCAGCTTGGGGGGACTAGTGAGGAATGAGCAGTTCTTC
>.|.|TRBJ2-6|TRBV11-3
CASRRSSGANVLTF
TGTGCCAGCAGGCGTAGCTCTGGGGCCAACGTCCTGACTTTC
>.|.|TRBJ1-5|TRBV28
CASSHGLFRTPHQPQHF
TGTGCCAGCAGCCATGGGTTGTTTCGGACTCCCCATCAGCCCCAGCATTTT
>once|TRBD1|TRBJ1-5|TRBV7-2
CASSSYRGPNQPQHF
TGTGCCAGCAGCTCCTACAGGGGACCCAATCAGCCCCAGCATTTT
>once|.|TRBJ1-3|TRBV30
CAWSRRGTGNTIYF
TGTGCCTGGAGTCGGAGAGGGACTGGAAACACCATATATTTT
>.|TRBD1|TRBJ1-2|TRBV9
CASSETGIGYGYTF
TGTGCCAGCAGCGAGACAGGGATCGGCTATGGCTACACCTTC
>few|.|TRBJ2-2|TRBV15
CATSRGLNTGELFF
TGTGCCACCAGCAGGGGCCTGAACACCGGGGAGCTGTTTTTT
>.|TRBD1|TRBJ2-5|TRBV9
CASSLGAGGRETQYF
TGTGCCAGCAGCCTAGGGGCAGGGGGCAGGGAGACCCAGTACTTC
>.|.|TRBJ2-1|TRBV6-5
CASSPVGAEQFF
TGTGCCAGCAGTCCTGTTGGGGCTGAGCAGTTCTTC
>.|TRBD1|TRBJ2-7|TRBV19
CASTGTGDSYEQYF
TGTGCCAGTACCGGGACAGGGGACTCCTACGAGCAGTACTTC
>.|.|TRBJ1-2|TRBV6-1
CASSEALMNQGGNYGYTF
TGTGCCAGCAGTGAAGCGCTTATGAATCAGGGAGGCAACTATGGCTACACCTTC
>.|.|TRBJ2-7|TRBV11-2
CASSFSPGHLSYEQYF
TGTGCCAGCAGCTTCTCACCGGGACACTTATCCTACGAGCAGTACTTC
>.|TRBD1|TRBJ1-1|TRBV2
CASTSLATGARLNTEAFF
TGTGCCAGCACGTCCCTCGCCACAGGGGCGCGTTTGAACACTGAAGCTTTCTTT
>.|.|TRBJ1-1|TRBV6-2/TRBV6-3
CASSSSGRATEAFF
TGTGCCAGCAGTTCCTCGGGCAGGGCGACTGAAGCTTTCTTT
>.|.|TRBJ1-5|TRBV5-4
CASSLAGSNQPQHF
TGTGCCAGCAGCTTGGCAGGGAGCAATCAGCCCCAGCATTTT
>.|.|TRBJ2-4|TRBV28
CASSFYRFHAKNIQYF
TGTGCCAGCAGTTTCTACAGGTTCCATGCCAAAAACATTCAGTACTTC
>.|.|TRBJ2-2|TRBV10-3
CATKGYRDTGELFF
TGTGCCACCAAGGGGTATAGGGACACCGGGGAGCTGTTTTTT
>.|.|TRBJ1-1|TRBV29-1
CSVERRSMNTEAFF
TGCAGCGTTGAGAGGCGGTCCATGAACACTGAAGCTTTCTTT
>.|.|TRBJ1-5|TRBV6-2/TRBV6-3
CASSVTENQPQHF
TGTGCCAGCAGTGTGACTGAGAATCAGCCCCAGCATTTT
>.|.|TRBJ2-3|TRBV7-9
CASSPAGRPPDTQYF
TGTGCCAGCAGTCCCGCGGGCAGGCCCCCAGATACGCAGTATTTT
>.|.|TRBJ2-2|TRBV6-6
CASSYSRGNTGELFF
TGTGCCAGCAGTTACAGCAGGGGGAACACCGGGGAGCTGTTTTTT
>.|.|TRBJ2-7|TRBV11-2
CASDRTVSYEQYF
TGTGCCAGCGACAGGACGGTCTCCTACGAGCAGTACTTC
>.|TRBD1|TRBJ1-5|TRBV19
CASSIEARGDQPQHF
TGTGCCAGTAGTATAGAGGCCAGGGGGGATCAGCCCCAGCATTTT
>.|TRBD1|TRBJ2-2|TRBV28
CASRQGDTGELFF
TGTGCCAGCCGACAGGGCGACACCGGGGAGCTGTTTTTT
>once|.|TRBJ2-2|TRBV6-5
CASSTRGYDGELFF
TGTGCCAGCAGTACCAGGGGCTATGACGGGGAGCTGTTTTTT
>once|TRBD2|TRBJ2-5|TRBV3-1/TRBV3-2
CASSPRTSGESWKTQYF
TGTGCCAGCAGCCCCCGGACTAGCGGGGAATCCTGGAAGACCCAGTACTTC
>once|TRBD1|TRBJ1-3|TRBV5-8
CASSLERDRGKNTIYF
TGTGCCAGCAGCTTGGAAAGGGACAGGGGGAAAAACACCATATATTTT
>.|.|TRBJ2-2|TRBV6-5
CASWEVPTGELFF
TGTGCCAGCTGGGAGGTCCCCACCGGGGAGCTGTTTTTT
>.|TRBD2|TRBJ2-1|TRBV19
CASSPRLAGALGYNEQFF
TGTGCCAGTAGTCCTCGACTAGCGGGGGCCCTCGGGTACAATGAGCAGTTCTTC
>.|.|TRBJ2-3|TRBV11-3
CASSLVSVDTQYF
TGTGCCAGCAGCTTAGTGAGCGTAGATACGCAGTATTTT
>.|TRBD1|TRBJ1-1|TRBV9
CASSAPGQGPLENYEAFF
TGTGCCAGCAGCGCCCCCGGACAGGGGCCGCTCGAAAACTATGAAGCTTTCTTT
>.|TRBD1|TRBJ1-6|TRBV28
CASSWTGDQSPLHF
TGTGCCAGCAGCTGGACAGGGGATCAGTCACCCCTCCACTTT
>.|TRBD1|TRBJ1-2|TRBV30
CAWSPRDSPYYGYTF
TGTGCCTGGAGTCCCCGGGACAGTCCTTACTATGGCTACACCTTC
>once|TRBD2|TRBJ2-2|TRBV7-2
CASSRTSGNTGELFF
TGTGCCAGCAGCCGGACTAGCGGGAACACCGGGGAGCTGTTTTTT
>.|.|TRBJ1-1|TRBV5-6
CASTQTGYLNTEAFF
TGTGCCAGCACCCAAACCGGTTATCTGAACACTGAAGCTTTCTTT
>.|.|TRBJ2-3|TRBV19
CASSNRGSDTQYF
TGTGCCAGTAGTAATCGGGGTTCAGATACGCAGTATTTT
>once|.|TRBJ1-2|TRBV30
CAWSGHKAGGYTF
TGTGCCTGGAGCGGGCACAAGGCGGGTGGCTACACCTTC